The sequence of this T cell receptor (beta chain) was determined in a study of T cells in Graves' hyperthyroidism and ophthalmopathy. Study results and caveats: Ophthalmopathy and stable hyperthyroidism were told apart by a 13 V-J model. Clonotypes that were expanded in thyroid above 0.001 mostly appeared in blood too.

In the case of this clonotype: Its specificity is not known.

In the ophthalmopathy cohort, Clinical Activity Score was at least 3, NOSPECS grade at least 4, and duration under 3 months. Based on clinical symptoms, serum thyroxine and TRAb, thyroid ultrasound and orbital computed tomography, diagnoses were reached. It was RNA transcripts that yielded the amplified TCR beta CDR3 regions. Using the HTBI primer set, a first-round RT-PCR was run on the TCR CDR3. One entry per CDR3 protein results from TCRdb running MiXCR on the multiplex PCR reads. The sample lists under 500,000 distinct CDR3 sequences, more than 13% occurring once. The CDR3 has 17 residues. The V and J ends lost 2 bases and 3 bases, in that order; junction bases with no gene match: 8. Germline V gene lookup returns CDR1 MNHEY and CDR2 SVGEGT.

Sequencing was done on a sample of blood. This TCR was sampled from a man between 50 and 59 years old with Graves' ophthalmopathy. J is TRBJ2-5 and V is TRBV6-2 or TRBV6-3; 11 bases fit TRBD2. CDR3 in DNA: TGTGCCAGCAGTTACCCGCTAGCGGGAGGACATAAAGAGACCCAGTACTTC. The encoded protein is CASSYPLAGGHKETQYF.